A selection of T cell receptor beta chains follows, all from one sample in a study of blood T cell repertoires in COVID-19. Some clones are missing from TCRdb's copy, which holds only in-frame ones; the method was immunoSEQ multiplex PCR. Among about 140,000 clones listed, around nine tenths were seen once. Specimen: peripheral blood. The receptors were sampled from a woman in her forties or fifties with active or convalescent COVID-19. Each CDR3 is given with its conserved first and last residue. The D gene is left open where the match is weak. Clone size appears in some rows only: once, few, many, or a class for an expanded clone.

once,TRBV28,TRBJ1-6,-,CASSIYRVGSPLHF,TGTGCCAGCAGTATATACAGGGTGGGGTCACCCCTCCACTTT
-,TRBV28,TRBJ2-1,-,CASSPDSEGINNEQFF,TGTGCCAGCAGTCCGGATTCGGAGGGGATTAACAATGAGCAGTTCTTC
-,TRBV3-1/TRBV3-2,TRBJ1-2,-,CASRGARNTNYGYTF,TGTGCCAGCAGGGGGGCCAGGAATACAAACTATGGCTACACCTTC
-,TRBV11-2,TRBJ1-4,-,CASSLFPDRATNEKLFF,TGTGCCAGCAGCTTATTCCCTGACAGAGCAACTAATGAAAAACTGTTTTTT
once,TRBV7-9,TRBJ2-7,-,CASTLGGSYEQYF,TGTGCCAGCACCCTGGGGGGTTCCTACGAGCAGTACTTC
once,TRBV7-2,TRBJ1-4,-,CASSLLRGEKLFF,TGTGCCAGCAGCTTACTTAGAGGTGAAAAACTGTTTTTT
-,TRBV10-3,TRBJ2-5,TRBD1,CAIRGQGETQYF,TGTGCCATCAGAGGACAGGGAGAGACCCAGTACTTC
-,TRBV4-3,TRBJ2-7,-,CASSQDQGPYYEQYF,TGCGCCAGCAGCCAAGATCAGGGTCCCTACTACGAGCAGTACTTC
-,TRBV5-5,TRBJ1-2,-,CASSRMMVQTTVYTF,TGTGCCAGCAGCCGTATGATGGTACAGACCACCGTCTACACCTTC
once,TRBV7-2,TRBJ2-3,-,CASSSSSTDTQYF,TGTGCCAGCAGCTCCTCTAGCACAGATACGCAGTATTTT
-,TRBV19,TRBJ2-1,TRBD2,CASSVGGGYNEQFF,TGTGCCAGTAGTGTCGGGGGGGGGTACAATGAGCAGTTCTTC
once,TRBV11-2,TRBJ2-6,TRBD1,CASSHGRDRGLSGANVLTF,TGTGCCAGCAGCCACGGACGGGACAGGGGTCTCTCTGGGGCCAACGTCCTGACTTTC
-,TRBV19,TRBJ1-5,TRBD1,CASSIGAGQGPKYSNQPQHF,TGTGCCAGTAGTATAGGGGCGGGACAGGGGCCAAAATATAGCAATCAGCCCCAGCATTTT
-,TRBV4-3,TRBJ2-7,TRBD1,CASSPDRGYNYEQYF,TGCGCCAGCAGCCCCGACAGGGGTTATAACTACGAGCAGTACTTC
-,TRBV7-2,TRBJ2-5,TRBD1,CASSLLDRRETQYF,TGTGCCAGCAGCTTACTGGACAGGCGCGAGACCCAGTACTTC
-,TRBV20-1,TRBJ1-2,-,CSASPGTNYGYTF,TGCAGTGCTAGTCCCGGTACTAACTATGGCTACACCTTC
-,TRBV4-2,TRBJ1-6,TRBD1,CASSQEVTGTVNSPLHF,TGTGCCAGCAGCCAAGAAGTTACCGGGACAGTCAATTCACCCCTCCACTTT
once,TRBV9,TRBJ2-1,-,CASRVGESVFDEQFF,TGTGCCAGCAGGGTAGGGGAGTCAGTCTTCGATGAGCAGTTCTTC
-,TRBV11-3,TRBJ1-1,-,CASSSGNTEAFF,TGTGCCAGCAGCTCAGGAAACACTGAAGCTTTCTTT
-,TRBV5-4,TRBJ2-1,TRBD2,CASSLGTSGSYNEQFF,TGTGCCAGCAGCTTGGGGACTAGCGGGAGCTACAATGAGCAGTTCTTC
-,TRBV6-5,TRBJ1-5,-,CASATAFGQPQHF,TGTGCCAGCGCGACAGCCTTCGGTCAGCCCCAGCATTTT
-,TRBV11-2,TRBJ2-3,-,CASSLARLESRDTQYF,TGTGCCAGCAGCTTAGCTCGACTAGAAAGTAGGGATACGCAGTATTTT
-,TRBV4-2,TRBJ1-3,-,CASSQGGELSGNTIYF,TGTGCCAGCAGCCAAGGAGGAGAGTTGTCCGGAAACACCATATATTTT
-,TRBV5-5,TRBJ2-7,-,CASSLRQGPYEQYF,TGTGCCAGCAGCTTAAGGCAGGGTCCCTACGAGCAGTACTTC
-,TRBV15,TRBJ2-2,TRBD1,CATSSTGTGDTGELFF,TGTGCCACCAGCAGTACCGGGACAGGGGACACCGGGGAGCTGTTTTTT
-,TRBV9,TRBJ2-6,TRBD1,CASSGIQGGAGANVLTF,TGTGCCAGCAGCGGGATACAGGGGGGCGCTGGGGCCAACGTCCTGACTTTC
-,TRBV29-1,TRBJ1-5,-,CSVGFGGANQPQHF,TGCAGCGTTGGGTTTGGCGGGGCGAACCAGCCCCAGCATTTT
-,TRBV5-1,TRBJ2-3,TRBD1,CASSMGTGQGVADTQYF,TGCGCCAGCAGCATGGGGACGGGACAGGGGGTGGCAGATACGCAGTATTTT
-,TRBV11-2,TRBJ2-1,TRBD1,CASSLGTGVYNEQFF,TGTGCCAGCAGCTTGGGGACAGGGGTTTACAATGAGCAGTTCTTC
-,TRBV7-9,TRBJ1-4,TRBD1,CASSLAHGRGDEKLFF,TGTGCCAGCAGCTTAGCGCATGGCAGGGGGGATGAAAAACTGTTTTTT
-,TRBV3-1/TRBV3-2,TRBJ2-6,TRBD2,CASSQDFSGSTGANVLTF,TGTGCCAGCAGCCAAGATTTCAGCGGGAGTACTGGGGCCAACGTCCTGACTTTC
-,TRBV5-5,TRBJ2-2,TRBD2,CASAPGLAANTGELFF,TGTGCCAGCGCCCCCGGACTAGCGGCGAACACCGGGGAGCTGTTTTTT
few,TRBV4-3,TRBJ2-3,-,CASSQERGYTDTQYF,TGCGCCAGCAGCCAAGAGCGGGGATACACAGATACGCAGTATTTT
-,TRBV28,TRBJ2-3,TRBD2,CASSRTSGSSTDTQYF,TGTGCCAGCAGCCGAACTAGCGGGAGTTCCACAGATACGCAGTATTTT
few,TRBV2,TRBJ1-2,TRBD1,CASKGGVGYGYTF,TGTGCCAGCAAAGGGGGCGTTGGCTATGGCTACACCTTC
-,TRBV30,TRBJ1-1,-,CAWSVLSGAEAFF,TGTGCCTGGAGTGTACTCTCAGGGGCTGAAGCTTTCTTT
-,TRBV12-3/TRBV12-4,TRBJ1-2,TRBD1,CASSFQGAGGYTF,TGTGCCAGCAGTTTCCAGGGGGCGGGAGGCTACACCTTC
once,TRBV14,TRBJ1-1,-,CASSQAGGNTEAFF,TGTGCCAGCAGCCAAGCCGGGGGGAACACTGAAGCTTTCTTT
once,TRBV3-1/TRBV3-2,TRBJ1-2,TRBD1,CASSHQDRGYGYTF,TGTGCCAGCAGCCACCAGGACAGGGGCTATGGCTACACCTTC
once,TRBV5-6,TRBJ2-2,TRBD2,CASSSMGLAGGPNTGELFF,TGTGCCAGCAGCTCGATGGGACTAGCGGGGGGGCCGAACACCGGGGAGCTGTTTTTT
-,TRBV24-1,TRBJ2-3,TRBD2,CATSDPARLAGGYTQYF,TGTGCCACCAGTGATCCTGCACGGCTAGCGGGAGGGTATACGCAGTATTTT
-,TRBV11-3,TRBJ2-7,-,CASSLSGTYEQYF,TGTGCCAGCAGCTTAAGCGGTACCTACGAGCAGTACTTC
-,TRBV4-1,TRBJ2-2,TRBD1,CASSLPPGQGVAGELFF,TGCGCCAGCAGTTTGCCTCCGGGACAGGGGGTCGCCGGGGAGCTGTTTTTT
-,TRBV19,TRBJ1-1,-,CASSRAGLNTEAFF,TGTGCCAGTAGTAGGGCAGGATTGAACACTGAAGCTTTCTTT
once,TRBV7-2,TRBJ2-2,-,CASSLVRVNTGELFF,TGTGCCAGCAGCTTAGTTCGAGTGAACACCGGGGAGCTGTTTTTT
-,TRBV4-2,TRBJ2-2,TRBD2,CASSQDLAGGTGELFF,TGTGCCAGCAGCCAAGATTTAGCGGGAGGAACCGGGGAGCTGTTTTTT
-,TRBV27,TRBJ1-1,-,CASSFLQGLTEAFF,TGTGCCAGCAGTTTTCTTCAGGGGCTGACTGAAGCTTTCTTT
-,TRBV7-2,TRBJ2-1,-,CASSLVLAGRGHEQFF,TGTGCCAGCAGCTTAGTCCTAGCCGGGAGAGGACATGAGCAGTTCTTC
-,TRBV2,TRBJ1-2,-,CARQSQANYGYTF,TGTGCCAGACAGTCCCAGGCCAACTATGGCTACACCTTC
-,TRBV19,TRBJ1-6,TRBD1,CATRDRDWFSPLHF,TGTGCCACCAGGGACAGAGATTGGTTCTCACCCCTCCACTTT
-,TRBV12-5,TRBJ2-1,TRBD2,CASAYALAGLNNEQFF,TGTGCTAGTGCCTATGCCCTAGCGGGGTTGAACAATGAGCAGTTCTTC
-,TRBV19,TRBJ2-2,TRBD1,CASSTQGAGELFF,TGTGCCAGTAGTACCCAGGGGGCCGGGGAGCTGTTTTTT
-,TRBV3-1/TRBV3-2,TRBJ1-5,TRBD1,CASSQVRTGKFDQPQHF,TGTGCCAGCAGCCAAGTTCGGACAGGGAAATTCGATCAGCCCCAGCATTTT
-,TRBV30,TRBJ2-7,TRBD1,CAWRARGGGYEQYF,TGTGCCTGGAGGGCGAGAGGGGGCGGCTACGAGCAGTACTTC